This TCR beta chain emerged from a study of T cell clonotyping in hematopoietic cell transplantation. On the study more broadly: Cytoreduction preceded collection of pretransplant recipient samples. Study-level points and caveats: Few recipient clonotypes overlapped donors; over 95% were de novo at given depth. Pathologically expanded recipient clonotypes increased progressively from day 30 to day 180 as diversity fell. Cells were unsorted, so CD4 and CD8 contributions were not separated.

Only in-frame clones appear in the TCRdb table, and some are missing; sequencing was by immunoSEQ multiplex PCR. There are about 43,000 clones in the sample; roughly 85% occur only once, and approximately 3% lies in the top ten. Noted time point: recipient sample about 28 days before transplant, after cytoreduction. The V end was cut by 5 bases, the J end by 3 bases, with 11 bases between. The length of the CDR3 is 13 residues. Germline V gene sequence: CDR1 SGHDN, CDR2 FVKESK. Notes on this clone: What it recognizes is unknown.

The sample in question was peripheral blood mononuclear cells, obtained before stem cell transplant. V and J are TRBV14 and TRBJ2-7; a possible D gene is TRBD2 (6 bases). The origin of this receptor is a man in his 60s with acute myeloid leukemia. Some clones in this sample may be carry-over from other donors' samples. DNA of the CDR3: TGTGCCAGCAGCACCGGGAGACACTACGAGCAGTACTTC. This translates into CASSTGRHYEQYF.